The 9 T cell receptor beta chains below come from one sample, sequenced in a study of type 1 and type 2 diabetes patients. Amplification started from genomic DNA. The TCR beta CDR3 region was amplified using 30 forward and 13 reverse primers. TCRdb used MiXCR to reprocess the multiplex PCR reads, holding one entry per CDR3 protein. This sample carries 270,000 or so distinct CDR3 sequences, roughly 44% of them seen once, and the ten largest clones take about an eighth. Sequencing input: peripheral blood mononuclear cells (PBMCs). The receptors shown here come from a man aged 18 to 29 with type 2 diabetes.

On this clonotype itself: Being one base from a much bigger clone, this may be a read error. In DNA form, the CDR3 reads TGTGCCAGCAGCTTAGGAGGTGGTGGGAACACTGAAGCTTTCTTT. Protein sequence: CASSLGGGGNTEAFF. V usage is TRBV7-2 and J usage is TRBJ1-1; D is unresolved. The CDR3 extends over 15 amino acids. From germline, CDR1 is SGHTA and CDR2 FQGNSA. V lost 1 base and J 1 base, leaving 10 bases between the germline ends.

The gene calls are TRBV11-3 and TRBJ2-5, with a tentative D call TRBD1 (5 bases). The CDR3 sequence is 13 residues long. The V gene's germline CDR1 is SGHNT and CDR2 YENEEA. Trimming pared 6 bases from V and 4 bases from J, leaving 12 bases between. The DNA for the CDR3 is TGTGCCAGCAGTGACAGTACGGGAGAGACCCAGTACTTC. Its translation: CASSDSTGETQYF.

This clonotype was seen at least ten times. The rearrangement links TRBV20-1 to TRBJ2-7; D is perhaps TRBD2 (6 bases). CDR3 length: 12 residues. The V end lost 3 bases, the J end lost 0 bases, and 6 bases lay between the germline ends. The V gene's germline CDR1 is DFQATT and CDR2 SNEGSKA (reference sequence). The CDR3 sequence is CSASGSSYEQYF. The CDR3 DNA is TGCAGTGCTAGCGGGAGCTCCTACGAGCAGTACTTC.

A few counts support this clonotype. The rearrangement uses TRBV7-2 and TRBJ2-5; tentatively, D is TRBD1 (5 bases). Germline assignment: CDR1 SGHTA and CDR2 FQGNSA. V lost 5 bases, J lost 3 bases, and 13 bases lay in between. This CDR3 spans 14 amino acids. The CDR3 region is CASSPRRTKETQYF. CDR3 sequence (DNA): TGTGCCAGCAGCCCCCGCCGGACAAAAGAGACCCAGTACTTC.

Many counts were recorded for this clonotype. V and J are TRBV19 and TRBJ1-6; no clear D. The CDR3 is 14 residues long. Between the trimmed V and J ends, which lost 3 bases and 2 bases, there was a span of 5 bases. CDR1 is LNHDA, CDR2 SQIVND, per germline (reference sequence). The CDR3 coding sequence is TGTGCCAGTAGTATCGAGACCTATAATTCACCCCTCCACTTT. Amino acid sequence: CASSIETYNSPLHF.

For this clonotype: A much larger clone differs from this one at a single base, so this may be a read error. The chain has TRBV15 and TRBJ1-1; no clear D gene. Per the germline V gene, CDR1 is LNHNV and CDR2 is YYDKDF (reference sequence). The CDR3 consists of 12 residues. V dropped 1 base and J dropped 4 bases, with 4 bases sitting between them. CDR3 bases: TGTGCCACCAGCAGAGGGGGCACTGAAGCTTTCTTT. Protein sequence: CATSRGGTEAFF.

The gene calls are TRBV19 and TRBJ1-1, with D possibly matching TRBD1 (5 bases). This CDR3 contains 14 residues. Germline CDR1 LNHDA, CDR2 SQIVND (reference sequence). The V end was cut by 3 bases, the J end by 1 base, with 9 bases between. CDR3 residues: CASSMGPANTEAFF. CDR3 coding DNA: TGTGCCAGTAGTATGGGACCCGCGAACACTGAAGCTTTCTTT.

J is TRBJ1-5 and V is TRBV15; unclear D gene. The CDR3 is 15 amino acids. Between the trimmed V and J ends, which lost 0 bases and 2 bases, there was a span of 8 bases. CDR1 LNHNV and CDR2 YYDKDF come from the germline V gene (reference sequence). The CDR3 nucleotides read TGTGCCACCAGCAGAGACCTGGTTGGCAATCAGCCCCAGCATTTT. This codes for CATSRDLVGNQPQHF.

This rearrangement joins TRBV12-3 or TRBV12-4 to TRBJ2-5; 10 nucleotides align to TRBD1. The CDR3 sequence is 17 residues long. J gave up 3 bases and V 4 bases, and 11 bases lay outside the gene matches. In DNA, the CDR3 is TGTGCCAGCAGTTCCCTCCCGGGACAGGGGTTCGAAGAGACCCAGTACTTC. It encodes CASSSLPGQGFEETQYF.